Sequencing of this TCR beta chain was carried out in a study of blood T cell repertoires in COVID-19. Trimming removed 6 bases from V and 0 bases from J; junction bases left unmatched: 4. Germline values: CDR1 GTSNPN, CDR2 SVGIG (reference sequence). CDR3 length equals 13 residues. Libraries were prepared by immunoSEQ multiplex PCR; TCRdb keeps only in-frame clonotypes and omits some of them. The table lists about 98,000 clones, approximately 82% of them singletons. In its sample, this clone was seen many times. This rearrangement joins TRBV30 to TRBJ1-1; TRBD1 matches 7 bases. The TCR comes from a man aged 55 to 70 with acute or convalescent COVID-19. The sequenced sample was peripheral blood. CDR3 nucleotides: TGTGCCTGTGGGGACAGCATGAACACTGAAGCTTTCTTT. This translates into CACGDSMNTEAFF. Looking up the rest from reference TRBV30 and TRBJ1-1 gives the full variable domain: SQTIHQWPATLVQPVGSPLSLECTVEGTSNPNLYWYRQAAGRGLQLLFYSVGIGQISSEVPQNLSASRPQDRQFILSSKKLLLSDSGFYLCACGDSMNTEAFFGQGTRLTVV.